A selection of T cell receptor beta chains follows, all from one sample in a study of OX40 agonist ivuxolimab in advanced cancers. Sequenced by immunoSEQ multiplex PCR; TCRdb stores in-frame clones only, minus some. The table shows under 90,000 clones, with about 80% occurring only once. The starting material was CD4+ or CD8+ T cells sorted from blood, obtained in a trial of the OX40 agonist ivuxolimab. The receptor set was obtained from an adult with an advanced solid tumor such as melanoma, head and neck, liver or kidney cancer. The CDR3 runs from the conserved cysteine through the conserved F or W. A D gene is named only where the DNA matches it firmly. The size of a clone is reported for some rows only, either as once, few or many, or as a class for expanded clones.

NA	TRBV6-5	TRBJ2-7	once	TGTGCCAGCAGTTATAAGGCTTTCTCCTACGAGCAGTACTTC	CASSYKAFSYEQYF
NA	TRBV2	TRBJ2-4	NA	TGTGCCAGCAGTGAAAACCAGGGAAGTTCCAAAAACATTCAGTACTTC	CASSENQGSSKNIQYF
NA	TRBV6-1	TRBJ1-2	NA	TGTGCCAGCAGTGAGAGAGGACTGTCGTATGGCTACACCTTC	CASSERGLSYGYTF
TRBD2	TRBV5-6	TRBJ2-2	few	TGTGCCCGCGGGAGGGGCGTTGGGGGCACCGGGGAGCTGTTTTTT	CARGRGVGGTGELFF
TRBD1	TRBV10-3	TRBJ1-6	NA	TGTGCCATCAGTGCGACAGGGAGGAGTTCACCCCTCCACTTT	CAISATGRSSPLHF
NA	TRBV12-5	TRBJ2-7	NA	TGTGCTAGTAGAGGCAGCTCCTACGAGCAGTACTTC	CASRGSSYEQYF
TRBD1	TRBV27	TRBJ1-4	NA	TGTGCCAGCAGTTTCGCCGAGGGGGCCCAAAAACTGTTTTTT	CASSFAEGAQKLFF
NA	TRBV27	TRBJ1-1	once	TGTGCCAGCAGTTTAGCACAGGTGGGCACTGAAGCTTTCTTT	CASSLAQVGTEAFF
NA	TRBV2	TRBJ2-3	NA	TGTGCCAGCAGTGAAGGGTACACAGATACGCAGTATTTT	CASSEGYTDTQYF
NA	TRBV5-4	TRBJ2-2	NA	TGTGCCAGCAGCTTGTCCGTCGGGACAAACACCGGGGAGCTGTTTTTT	CASSLSVGTNTGELFF
TRBD2	TRBV4-2	TRBJ2-1	NA	TGTGCCAGCAGACAAGTGGCTAGCGGGGATAACAATGAGCAGTTCTTC	CASRQVASGDNNEQFF
NA	TRBV7-9	TRBJ2-7	NA	TGTGCCAGCAGCGAAACATCTATCGAGCAGTACTTC	CASSETSIEQYF
NA	TRBV18	TRBJ2-7	NA	TGTGCCAGCTCACCAATAAGGGCGGATGGGCACGAGCAGTACTTC	CASSPIRADGHEQYF
TRBD1	TRBV30	TRBJ1-6	NA	TGTGCCTGGAGTTTCCGGACAGGGGGCAATTCACCCCTCCACTTT	CAWSFRTGGNSPLHF
NA	TRBV5-1	TRBJ2-5	once	TGCGCCAGCAGCCCGGGTGAGGGAGAGACCCAGTACTTC	CASSPGEGETQYF
NA	TRBV6-5	TRBJ1-6	NA	TGTGCCAGCAGGATTCATCAGGGAGTTGATTCACCCCTCCACTTT	CASRIHQGVDSPLHF
NA	TRBV7-9	TRBJ2-6	few	TGTGCCAGCAGCCCAAGCAGACGGATTCCCCCCGCTGGGGCCAACGTCCTGACTTTC	CASSPSRRIPPAGANVLTF
NA	TRBV5-5	TRBJ1-4	NA	TGTGCCAGCAGCGGCTACAGGGTTATCGGTGAAAAACTGTTTTTT	CASSGYRVIGEKLFF
NA	TRBV5-5	TRBJ1-6	NA	TGTGCCAGCAGCCGGGACATAGGAGGGGCGGGAGATAATTCACCCCTCCACTTT	CASSRDIGGAGDNSPLHF
TRBD1	TRBV6-5	TRBJ1-2	NA	TGTGCCAGCAGCTTTGAATCAGGGGGAAGGGAGGGCTACACCTTC	CASSFESGGREGYTF